Sequencing of this T cell receptor (beta chain) was carried out in a study of blood T cell repertoires in COVID-19. Study in general: Researchers got acute and convalescent COVID-19 samples from the United States, Italy and Spain. T cells, B-cell-depleted T cells, or PBMCs provided the cDNA or gDNA that served as material.

J gave up 7 bases and V 1 base, and 25 bases lay outside the gene matches. The CDR3 contains 20 residues. Germline V gives CDR1 SGDLS, CDR2 YYNGEE. Under the authors' procedure: Nucleated cell number was recorded as an estimate derived from reference gene primer amplification. Sequencing was performed with immunoSEQ multiplex PCR; in TCRdb, only in-frame clones are kept and a portion is missing. V and J calls plus clone size are reproduced from that table; the DNA served to infer D and trimming. The sample shows tens of thousands of clones, about four fifths of them seen only once. The Seattle site enrolled patients during active infection and followed them longitudinally.

The chain uses TRBV9 and TRBJ1-1; 7 bases are a match to TRBD1. The receptor was isolated from a man at least 80 years old with COVID-19, enrolled during active disease. The sample consisted of peripheral blood. The chain's CDR3 is CASSVIPPTGVKGRQGEAFF. The CDR3 DNA reads TGTGCCAGCAGCGTAATCCCCCCAACAGGGGTAAAAGGCCGTCAGGGTGAAGCTTTCTTT.